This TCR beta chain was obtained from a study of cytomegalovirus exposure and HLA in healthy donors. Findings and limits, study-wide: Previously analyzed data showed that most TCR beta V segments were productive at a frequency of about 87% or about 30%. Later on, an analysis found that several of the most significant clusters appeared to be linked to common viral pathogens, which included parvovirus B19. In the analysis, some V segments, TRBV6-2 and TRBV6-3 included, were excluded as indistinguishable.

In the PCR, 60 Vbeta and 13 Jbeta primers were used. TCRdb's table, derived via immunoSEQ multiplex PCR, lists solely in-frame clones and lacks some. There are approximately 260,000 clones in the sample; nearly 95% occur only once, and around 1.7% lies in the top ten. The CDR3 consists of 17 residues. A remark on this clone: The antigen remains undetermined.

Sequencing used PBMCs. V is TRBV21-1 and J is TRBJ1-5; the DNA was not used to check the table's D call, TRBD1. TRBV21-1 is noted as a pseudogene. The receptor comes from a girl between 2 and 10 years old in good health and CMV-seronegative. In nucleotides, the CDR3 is TGTGCCAGCAGCAAAAGGGGGACAGGACTTAGCAATCAGCCCCAGCATTTT. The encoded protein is CASSKRGTGLSNQPQHF.